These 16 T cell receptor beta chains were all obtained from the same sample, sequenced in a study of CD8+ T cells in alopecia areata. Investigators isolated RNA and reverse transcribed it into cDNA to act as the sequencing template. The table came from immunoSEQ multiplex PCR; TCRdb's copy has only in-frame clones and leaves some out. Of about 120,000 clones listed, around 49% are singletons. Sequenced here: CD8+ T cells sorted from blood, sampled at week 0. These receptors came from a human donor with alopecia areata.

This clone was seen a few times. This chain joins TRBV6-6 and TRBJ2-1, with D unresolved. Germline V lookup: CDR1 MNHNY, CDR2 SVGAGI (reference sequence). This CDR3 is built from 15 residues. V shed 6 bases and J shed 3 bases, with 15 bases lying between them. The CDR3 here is CASRDPGFSYNEQFF. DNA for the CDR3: TGTGCCAGCAGAGATCCGGGCTTCAGCTACAATGAGCAGTTCTTC.

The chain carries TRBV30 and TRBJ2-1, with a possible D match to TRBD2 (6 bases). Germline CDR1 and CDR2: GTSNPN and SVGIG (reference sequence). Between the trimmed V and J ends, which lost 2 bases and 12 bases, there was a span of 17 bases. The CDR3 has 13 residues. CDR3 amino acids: CAWSLSYGGRQFF. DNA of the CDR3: TGTGCCTGGAGTCTTTCCTACGGGGGAAGGCAGTTCTTC.

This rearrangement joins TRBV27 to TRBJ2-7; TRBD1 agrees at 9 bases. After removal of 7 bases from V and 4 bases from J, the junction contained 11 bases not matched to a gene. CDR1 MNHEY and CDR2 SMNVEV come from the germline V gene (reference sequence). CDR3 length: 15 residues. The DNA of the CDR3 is TGTGCCAGCAACCCCGGGACAGGGACTATTTACGAGCAGTACTTC. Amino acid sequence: CASNPGTGTIYEQYF.

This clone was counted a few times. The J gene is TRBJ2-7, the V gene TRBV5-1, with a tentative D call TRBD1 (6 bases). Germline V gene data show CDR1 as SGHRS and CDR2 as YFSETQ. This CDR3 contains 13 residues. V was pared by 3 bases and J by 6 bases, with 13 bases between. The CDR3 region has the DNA TGCGCCAGCAGCTACACAGGGTTTGGCGAGCAGTACTTC. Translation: CASSYTGFGEQYF.

The CDR3 loop reads CASSLRTGMAYEQYF. Written as DNA, the CDR3 is TGCGCCAGCAGCCTACGGACAGGTATGGCCTACGAGCAGTACTTC. This sequence joins TRBV4-1 and TRBJ2-7, with 7 bases identical to TRBD1. Germline loops: CDR1 MGHRA, CDR2 YSYEKL. V dropped 4 bases and J dropped 2; count of bases not matched to a gene: 8. This CDR3 has 15 residues.

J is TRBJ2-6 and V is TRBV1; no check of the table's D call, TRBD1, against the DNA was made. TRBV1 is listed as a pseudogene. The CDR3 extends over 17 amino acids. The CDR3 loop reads CTSSPAGFLSGANVLTF. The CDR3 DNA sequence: TGCACCAGCAGCCCGGCAGGGTTTCTATCTGGGGCCAACGTCCTGACTTTC.

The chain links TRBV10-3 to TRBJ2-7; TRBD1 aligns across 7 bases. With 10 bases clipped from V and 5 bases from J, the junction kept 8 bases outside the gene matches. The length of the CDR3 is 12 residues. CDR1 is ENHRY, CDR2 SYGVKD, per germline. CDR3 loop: CATYDRANEQYF. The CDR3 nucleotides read TGTGCCACCTACGACAGGGCAAACGAGCAGTACTTC.

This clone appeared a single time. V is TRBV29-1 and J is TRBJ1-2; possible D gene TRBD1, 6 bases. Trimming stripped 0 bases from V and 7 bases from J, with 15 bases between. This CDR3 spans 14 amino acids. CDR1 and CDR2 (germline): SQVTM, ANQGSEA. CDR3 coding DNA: TGCAGCGTTGAAGACTCTGGGGGCCACTTTGGCTACACCTTC. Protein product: CSVEDSGGHFGYTF.

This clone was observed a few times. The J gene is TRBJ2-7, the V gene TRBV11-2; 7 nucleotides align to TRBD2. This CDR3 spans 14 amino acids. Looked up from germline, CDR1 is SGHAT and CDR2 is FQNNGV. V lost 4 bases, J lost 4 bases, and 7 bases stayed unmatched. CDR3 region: CASSWEGRKYEQYF. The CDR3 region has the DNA TGTGCCAGCAGCTGGGAGGGGCGAAAGTACGAGCAGTACTTC.

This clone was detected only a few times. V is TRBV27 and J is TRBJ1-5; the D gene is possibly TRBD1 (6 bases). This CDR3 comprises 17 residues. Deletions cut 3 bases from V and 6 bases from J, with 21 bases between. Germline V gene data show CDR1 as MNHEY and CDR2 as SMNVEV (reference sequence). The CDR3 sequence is CASSLGSGARGVQPQHF. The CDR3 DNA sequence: TGTGCCAGCAGTTTGGGATCAGGGGCGCGTGGGGTTCAGCCCCAGCATTTT.

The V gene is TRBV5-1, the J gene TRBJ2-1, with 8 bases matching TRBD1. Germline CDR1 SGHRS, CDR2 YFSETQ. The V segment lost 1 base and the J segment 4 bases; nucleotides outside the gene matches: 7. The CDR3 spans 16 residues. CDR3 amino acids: CASSLQTGVTYNEQFF. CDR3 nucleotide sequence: TGCGCCAGCAGCTTGCAGACAGGGGTGACGTACAATGAGCAGTTCTTC.

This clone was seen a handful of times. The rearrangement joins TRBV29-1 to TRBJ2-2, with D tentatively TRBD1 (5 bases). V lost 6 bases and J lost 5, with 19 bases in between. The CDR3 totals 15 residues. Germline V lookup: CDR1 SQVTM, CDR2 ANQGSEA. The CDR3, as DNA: TGCAGCGTATCCGTAGGCAGGGCGCCGACCGGGGAGCTGTTTTTT. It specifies CSVSVGRAPTGELFF.

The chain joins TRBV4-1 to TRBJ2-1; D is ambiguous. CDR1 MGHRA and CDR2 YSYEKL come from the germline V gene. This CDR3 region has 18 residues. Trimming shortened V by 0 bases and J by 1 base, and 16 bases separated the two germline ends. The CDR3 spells CASSQDRSQMSSYNEQFF. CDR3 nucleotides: TGCGCCAGCAGCCAAGATCGGTCTCAGATGTCGTCCTACAATGAGCAGTTCTTC.

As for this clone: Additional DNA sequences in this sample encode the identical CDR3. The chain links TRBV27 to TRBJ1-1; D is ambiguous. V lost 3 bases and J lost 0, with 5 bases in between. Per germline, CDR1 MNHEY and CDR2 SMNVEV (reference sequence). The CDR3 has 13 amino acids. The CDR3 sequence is CASSLTVNTEAFF. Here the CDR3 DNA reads TGTGCCAGCAGTTTGACGGTGAACACTGAAGCTTTCTTT.

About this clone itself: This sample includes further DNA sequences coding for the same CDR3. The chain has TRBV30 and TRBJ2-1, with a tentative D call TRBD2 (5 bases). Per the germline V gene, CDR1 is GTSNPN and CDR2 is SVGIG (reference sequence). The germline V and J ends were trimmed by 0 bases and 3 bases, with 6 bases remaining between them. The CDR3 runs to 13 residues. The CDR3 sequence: CAWSVLGYNEQFF. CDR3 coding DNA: TGTGCCTGGAGTGTACTAGGCTACAATGAGCAGTTCTTC.

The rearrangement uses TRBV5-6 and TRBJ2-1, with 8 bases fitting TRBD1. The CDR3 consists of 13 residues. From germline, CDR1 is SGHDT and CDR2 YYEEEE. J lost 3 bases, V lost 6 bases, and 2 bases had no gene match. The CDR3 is CASNTGGYNEQFF. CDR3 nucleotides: TGTGCCAGCAATACAGGGGGCTACAATGAGCAGTTCTTC.